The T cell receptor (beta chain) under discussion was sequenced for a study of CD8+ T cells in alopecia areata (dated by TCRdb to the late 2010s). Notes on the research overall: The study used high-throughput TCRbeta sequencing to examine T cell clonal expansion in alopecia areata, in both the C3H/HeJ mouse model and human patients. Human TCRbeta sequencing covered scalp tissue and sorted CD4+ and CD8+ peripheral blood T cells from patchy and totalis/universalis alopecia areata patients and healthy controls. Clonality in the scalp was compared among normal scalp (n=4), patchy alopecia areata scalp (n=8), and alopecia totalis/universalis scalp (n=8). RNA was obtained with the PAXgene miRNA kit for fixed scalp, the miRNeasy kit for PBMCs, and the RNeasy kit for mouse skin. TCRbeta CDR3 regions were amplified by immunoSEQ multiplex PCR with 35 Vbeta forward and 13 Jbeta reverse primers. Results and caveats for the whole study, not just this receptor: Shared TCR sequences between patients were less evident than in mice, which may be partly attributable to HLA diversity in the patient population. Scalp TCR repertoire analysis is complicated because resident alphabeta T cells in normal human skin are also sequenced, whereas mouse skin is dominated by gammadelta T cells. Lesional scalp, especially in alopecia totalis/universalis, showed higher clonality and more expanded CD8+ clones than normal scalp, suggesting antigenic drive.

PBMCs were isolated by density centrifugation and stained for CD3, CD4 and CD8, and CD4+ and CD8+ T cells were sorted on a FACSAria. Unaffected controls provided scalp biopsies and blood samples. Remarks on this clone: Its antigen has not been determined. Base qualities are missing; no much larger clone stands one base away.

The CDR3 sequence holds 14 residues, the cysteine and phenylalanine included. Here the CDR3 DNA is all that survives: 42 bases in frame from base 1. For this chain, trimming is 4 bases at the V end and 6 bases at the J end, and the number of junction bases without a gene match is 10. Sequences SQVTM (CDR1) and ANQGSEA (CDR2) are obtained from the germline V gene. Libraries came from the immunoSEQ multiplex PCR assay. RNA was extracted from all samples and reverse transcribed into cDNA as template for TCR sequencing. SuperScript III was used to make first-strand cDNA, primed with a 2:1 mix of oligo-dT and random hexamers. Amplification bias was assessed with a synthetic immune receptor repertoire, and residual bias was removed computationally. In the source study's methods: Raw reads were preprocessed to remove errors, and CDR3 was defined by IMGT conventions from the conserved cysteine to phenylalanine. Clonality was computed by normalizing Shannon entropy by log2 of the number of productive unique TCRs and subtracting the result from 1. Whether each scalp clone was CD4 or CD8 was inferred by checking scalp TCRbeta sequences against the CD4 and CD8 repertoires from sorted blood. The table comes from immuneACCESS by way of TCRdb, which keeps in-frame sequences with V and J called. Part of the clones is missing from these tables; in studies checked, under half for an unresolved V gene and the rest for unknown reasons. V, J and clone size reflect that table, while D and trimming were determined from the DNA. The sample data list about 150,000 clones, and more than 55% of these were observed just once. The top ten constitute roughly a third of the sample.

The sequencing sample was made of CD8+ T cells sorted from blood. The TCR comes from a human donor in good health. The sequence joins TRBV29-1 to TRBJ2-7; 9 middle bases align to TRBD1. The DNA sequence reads TGCAGCGTTGGGGACAGGGCTTTTATCGCCGAGCAGTACTTC. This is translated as CSVGDRAFIAEQYF.